This T cell receptor (beta chain) is drawn from a study of chemoradiotherapy in HPV16-positive cancers. Method: immunoSEQ multiplex PCR; TCRdb's copy keeps in-frame clones and lacks some. The sample yields tens of thousands of clones, roughly nine tenths seen once. This clonotype originated in a human donor with HPV-associated anogenital cancer. Specimen: blood, collected from a patient who underwent chemoradiotherapy.

The chain's CDR3 is CASSYGGAGPTGELFF. CDR3 sequence (DNA): TGTGCCAGCAGCTACGGGGGGGCCGGCCCCACCGGGGAGCTGTTTTTT. The chain combines TRBV5-4 with TRBJ2-2, with 8 positions matching TRBD2. The V gene's germline CDR1 is SGHNT and CDR2 YYREEE (reference sequence). V was pared by 3 bases and J by 4 bases, with 8 bases of the junction left unmatched. The CDR3 extends over 16 amino acids.